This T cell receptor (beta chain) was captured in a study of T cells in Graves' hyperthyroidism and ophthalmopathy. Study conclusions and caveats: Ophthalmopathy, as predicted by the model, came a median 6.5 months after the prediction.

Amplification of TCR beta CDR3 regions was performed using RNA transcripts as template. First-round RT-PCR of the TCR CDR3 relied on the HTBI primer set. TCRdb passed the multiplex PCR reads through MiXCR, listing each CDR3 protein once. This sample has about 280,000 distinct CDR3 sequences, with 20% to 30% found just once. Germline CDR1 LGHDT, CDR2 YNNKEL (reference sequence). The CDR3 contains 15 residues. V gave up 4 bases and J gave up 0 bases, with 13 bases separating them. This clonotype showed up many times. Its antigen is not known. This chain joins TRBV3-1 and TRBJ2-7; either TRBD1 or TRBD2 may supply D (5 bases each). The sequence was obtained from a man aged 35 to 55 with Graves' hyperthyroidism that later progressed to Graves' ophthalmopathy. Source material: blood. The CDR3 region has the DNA TGTGCCAGCAGCCCCGGGGCGGCGAGCTCCTACGAGCAGTACTTC. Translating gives CASSPGAASSYEQYF.